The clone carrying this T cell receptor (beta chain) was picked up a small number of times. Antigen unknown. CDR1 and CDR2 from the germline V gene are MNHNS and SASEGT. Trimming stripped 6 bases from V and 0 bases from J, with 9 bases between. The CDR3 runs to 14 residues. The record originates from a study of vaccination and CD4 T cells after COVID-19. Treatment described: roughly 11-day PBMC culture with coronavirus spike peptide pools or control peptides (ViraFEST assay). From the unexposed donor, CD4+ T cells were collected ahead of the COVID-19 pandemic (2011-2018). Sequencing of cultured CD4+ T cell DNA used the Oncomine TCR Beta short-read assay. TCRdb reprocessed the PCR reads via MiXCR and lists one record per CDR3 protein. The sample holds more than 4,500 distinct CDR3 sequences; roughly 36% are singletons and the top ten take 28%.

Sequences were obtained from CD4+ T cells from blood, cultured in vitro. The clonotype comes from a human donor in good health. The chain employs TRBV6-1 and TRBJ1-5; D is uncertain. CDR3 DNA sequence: TGTGCCAGCAGGTCGGATTATAGCAATCAGCCCCAGCATTTT. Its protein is CASRSDYSNQPQHF.